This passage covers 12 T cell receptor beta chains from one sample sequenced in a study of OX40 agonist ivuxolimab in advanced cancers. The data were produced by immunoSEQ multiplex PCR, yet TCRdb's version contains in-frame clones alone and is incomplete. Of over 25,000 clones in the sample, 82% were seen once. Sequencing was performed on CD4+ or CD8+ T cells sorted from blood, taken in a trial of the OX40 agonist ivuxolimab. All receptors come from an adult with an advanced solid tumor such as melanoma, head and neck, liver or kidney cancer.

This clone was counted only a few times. The CDR3 sequence: CASSLSPRGAGNQPQHF. As DNA, the CDR3 is TGTGCCAGCAGTTTATCTCCCAGGGGCGCAGGCAATCAGCCCCAGCATTTT. The V gene is TRBV27, the J gene TRBJ1-5; D is possibly TRBD1 (6 bases). The CDR3 is 17 residues long. Trimming stripped 0 bases from V and 2 bases from J, with 14 bases between. Germline CDR1 is MNHEY and CDR2 is SMNVEV (reference sequence).

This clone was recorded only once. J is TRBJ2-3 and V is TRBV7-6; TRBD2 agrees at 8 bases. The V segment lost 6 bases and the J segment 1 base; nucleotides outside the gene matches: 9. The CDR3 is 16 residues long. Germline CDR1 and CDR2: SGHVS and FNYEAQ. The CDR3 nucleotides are TGTGCCAGCAGTCCTCCGGGACTAGAGGGCACAGATACGCAGTATTTT. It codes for CASSPPGLEGTDTQYF.

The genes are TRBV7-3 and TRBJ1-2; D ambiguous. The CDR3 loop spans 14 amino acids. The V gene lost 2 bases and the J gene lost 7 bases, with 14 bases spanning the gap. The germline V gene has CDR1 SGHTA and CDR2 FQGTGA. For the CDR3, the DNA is TGTGCCAGCAGCTTAGCGTTCAGTTCCTCTGGCTACACCTTC. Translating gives CASSLAFSSSGYTF.

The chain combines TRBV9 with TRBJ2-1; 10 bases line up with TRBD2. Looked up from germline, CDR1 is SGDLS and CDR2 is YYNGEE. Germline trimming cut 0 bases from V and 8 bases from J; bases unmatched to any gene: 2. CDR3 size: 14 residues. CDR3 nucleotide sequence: TGTGCCAGCAGCGTAGTAGCGGGAGGCGATGAGCAGTTCTTC. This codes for CASSVVAGGDEQFF.

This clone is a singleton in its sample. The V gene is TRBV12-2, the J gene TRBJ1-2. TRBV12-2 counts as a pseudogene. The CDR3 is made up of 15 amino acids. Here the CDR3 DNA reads TGTGCAAGTCGCTGCTGGGACCCCGGTTCCTATGGCTACACCTTC. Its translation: CASRCWDPGSYGYTF.

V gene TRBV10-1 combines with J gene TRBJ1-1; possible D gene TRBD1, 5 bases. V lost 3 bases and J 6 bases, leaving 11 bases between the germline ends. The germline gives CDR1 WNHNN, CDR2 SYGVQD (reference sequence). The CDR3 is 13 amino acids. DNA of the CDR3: TGCGCCAGCAGTGACGGGGGTGCGGCTGAAGCTTTCTTT. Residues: CASSDGGAAEAFF.

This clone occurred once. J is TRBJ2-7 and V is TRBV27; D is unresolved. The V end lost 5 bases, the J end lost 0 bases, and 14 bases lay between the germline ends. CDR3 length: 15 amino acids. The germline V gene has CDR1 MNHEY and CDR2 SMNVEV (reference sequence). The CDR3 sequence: CASSRGRAFSYEQYF. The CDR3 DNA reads TGTGCCAGCAGTCGCGGACGGGCCTTCTCCTACGAGCAGTACTTC.

CDR3 sequence (DNA): TGCGCCAGCAGCCCGGGGGGGCTTCATGGAGATACGCAGTATTTT. Translating gives CASSPGGLHGDTQYF. The rearrangement joins TRBV5-1 to TRBJ2-3; 8 nucleotides agree with TRBD2. CDR1 SGHRS and CDR2 YFSETQ come from the germline V gene. This CDR3 is built from 15 residues. Unmatched junction bases numbered 9, after V lost 4 bases and J lost 5 bases.

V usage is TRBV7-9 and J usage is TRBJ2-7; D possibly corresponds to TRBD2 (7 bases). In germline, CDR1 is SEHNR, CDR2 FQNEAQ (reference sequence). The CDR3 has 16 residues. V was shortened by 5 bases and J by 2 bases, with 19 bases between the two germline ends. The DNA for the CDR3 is TGTGCCAGCAGCCGAGACCCCGGGGGGCGCGCCTACGAGCAGTACTTC. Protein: CASSRDPGGRAYEQYF.

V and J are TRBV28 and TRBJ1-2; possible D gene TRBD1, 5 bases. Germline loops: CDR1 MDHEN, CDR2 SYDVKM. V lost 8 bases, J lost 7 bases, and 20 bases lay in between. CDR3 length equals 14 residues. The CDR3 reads CASSGTGLGGGYTF. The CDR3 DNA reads TGTGCCAGCTCCGGGACTGGATTGGGGGGTGGCTACACCTTC.

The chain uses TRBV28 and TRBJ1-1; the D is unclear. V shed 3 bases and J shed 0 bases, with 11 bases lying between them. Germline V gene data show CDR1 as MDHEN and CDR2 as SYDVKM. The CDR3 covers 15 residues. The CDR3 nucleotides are TGTGCCAGCAGTTTGGAGGCAGAGATGAACACTGAAGCTTTCTTT. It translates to CASSLEAEMNTEAFF.

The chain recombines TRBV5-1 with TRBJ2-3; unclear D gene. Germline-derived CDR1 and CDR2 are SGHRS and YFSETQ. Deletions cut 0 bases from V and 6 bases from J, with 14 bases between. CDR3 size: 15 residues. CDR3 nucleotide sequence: TGCGCCAGCAGCTTGGCGGGTACCCTGAGGGATACGCAGTATTTT. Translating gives CASSLAGTLRDTQYF.